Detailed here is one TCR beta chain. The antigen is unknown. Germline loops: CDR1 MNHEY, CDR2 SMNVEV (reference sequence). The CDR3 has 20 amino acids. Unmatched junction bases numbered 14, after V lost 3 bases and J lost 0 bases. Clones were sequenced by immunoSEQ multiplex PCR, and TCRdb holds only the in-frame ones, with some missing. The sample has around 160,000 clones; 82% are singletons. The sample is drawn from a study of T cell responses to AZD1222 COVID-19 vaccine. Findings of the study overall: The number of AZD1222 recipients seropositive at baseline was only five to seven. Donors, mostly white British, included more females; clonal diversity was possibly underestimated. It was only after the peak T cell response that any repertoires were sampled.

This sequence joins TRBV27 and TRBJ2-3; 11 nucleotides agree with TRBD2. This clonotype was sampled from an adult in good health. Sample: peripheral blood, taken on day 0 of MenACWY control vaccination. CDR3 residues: CASSFSLAGGSTVSTDTQYF. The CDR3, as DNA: TGTGCCAGCAGTTTCAGTCTAGCGGGGGGTAGCACCGTTAGCACAGATACGCAGTATTTT.